This T cell receptor beta chain was recorded in a study of early T cells in non-severe SARS-CoV-2 infection. On the study more broadly: The chains were unpaired, and the sequenced material was bulk RNA from unsorted whole blood. Study-wide results and limits: Reliance on VDJdb matching favored anti-spike CD8 responses; private and CD4 specificities were missed.

As part of library construction, unique molecular identifiers were attached to individual cDNA molecules. TCRdb redid the calling of the 5' RACE reads with MiXCR, one entry per CDR3 protein. The sample has some 64,000 distinct CDR3 sequences; approximately 8.8% are singletons. CDR1 and CDR2 from the germline V gene are MNHEY and SMNVEV (reference sequence). Both ends counted, the CDR3 spans 14 residues. This clonotype was found a few times. No antigen is known for it. It is unclear where the CDR3 begins or ends on the DNA, so no DNA is shown, and the CDR3 is as TCRdb lists it. Sample: whole blood, taken at baseline. This chain uses TRBV27 with TRBJ1-4; the table's D call, TRBD1, was not checked against the DNA. The TCR sequence derives from an adult who was a healthcare worker with PCR-confirmed SARS-CoV-2 infection or an uninfected control (not recorded which). The CDR3 region is CASSFGAGGKKLFF.